The 20 T cell receptor beta chains presented below share a single source sample, sequenced in a study of T cells in Graves' hyperthyroidism and ophthalmopathy. The TCR beta CDR3 regions underwent amplification using RNA transcripts as the source. Primed by the HTBI set, a first-round RT-PCR was run on the TCR CDR3. TCRdb processed the multiplex PCR reads anew with MiXCR; each CDR3 protein has one entry. The sample yields a few hundred thousand distinct CDR3 sequences, more than 45% seen once. Sample: peripheral blood or thyroid tissue (not recorded which). Receptor source: a young woman with Graves' hyperthyroidism.

The chain has TRBV7-8 and TRBJ2-5, with D possibly being TRBD2 (6 bases). Trimming took 2 bases from V and 5 from J, leaving 18 bases between them. This CDR3 is built from 16 residues. Germline V gene sequence: CDR1 SGHVS, CDR2 FQNEAQ. The CDR3 DNA sequence: TGTGCCAGCAGCTTAAGAGTAGCGGCCTACAATGAGACCCAGTACTTC. Encoded protein: CASSLRVAAYNETQYF.

Worth noting for this clonotype: This may arise from a read error, as a much more abundant clone is one base away. The rearrangement joins TRBV29-1 to TRBJ2-7; perhaps TRBD1 as D (5 bases). With 4 bases removed from V and 3 bases from J, the gap between germline ends came to 10 bases. Germline CDR1 SQVTM, CDR2 ANQGSEA. This CDR3 contains 12 residues. CDR3 amino acids: CSVGEGDYEQYF. The CDR3 DNA is TGCAGCGTTGGAGAAGGGGACTACGAGCAGTACTTC.

This clonotype was seen repeatedly, ten times or more. This chain joins TRBV5-1 and TRBJ2-7; D is possibly TRBD1 (5 bases). This CDR3 spans 15 amino acids. V was clipped by 0 bases and J by 0 bases, with 10 bases between them. Germline loops: CDR1 SGHRS, CDR2 YFSETQ. In nucleotides, the CDR3 is TGCGCCAGCAGCTTGGCCTTCGACAGCTCCTACGAGCAGTACTTC. It specifies CASSLAFDSSYEQYF.

This clonotype was detected many times. The chain uses TRBV10-3 and TRBJ2-7, with D possibly TRBD2 on 5 matching bases. This CDR3 is 14 amino acids long. With 6 bases removed from V and 1 base from J, the gap between germline ends came to 13 bases. Germline loops: CDR1 ENHRY, CDR2 SYGVKD. CDR3 loop: CAISEAGVSYEQYF. CDR3 nucleotides: TGTGCCATCAGCGAGGCCGGGGTGTCCTACGAGCAGTACTTC.

This CDR3 is CARSSYEQYF. The CDR3, as DNA: TGTGCTAGATCGTCCTACGAGCAGTACTTC. V gene TRBV2 combines with J gene TRBJ2-7; D unclear. This CDR3 has 10 amino acids. Germline-derived CDR1 and CDR2 are SNHLY and FYNNEI.

The chain has TRBV20-1 and TRBJ2-7, with TRBD2 identical over 15 bases. The germline gives CDR1 DFQATT, CDR2 SNEGSKA (reference sequence). V shed 3 bases and J 3 bases; nucleotides not matched to a gene: 3. The CDR3 is 15 amino acids. The CDR3 sequence: CSARSGLAGGYEQYF. The CDR3 DNA follows: TGCAGTGCTAGGTCGGGACTAGCGGGAGGCTACGAGCAGTACTTC.

Many counts were recorded for this clonotype. This chain joins TRBV2 and TRBJ2-7; D unresolved. Germline CDR1 and CDR2: SNHLY and FYNNEI. The CDR3 covers 13 residues. Trimming removed 3 bases from V and 3 bases from J, with 9 bases in between. The CDR3 sequence: CASSDGWVYEQYF. CDR3 nucleotide sequence: TGTGCCAGCAGTGACGGGTGGGTCTACGAGCAGTACTTC. The full variable domain, its missing parts supplied by reference TRBV2 and TRBJ2-7, is EPEVTQTPSHQVTQMGQEVILRCVPISNHLYFYWYRQILGQKVEFLVSFYNNEISEKSEIFDDQFSVERPDGSNFTLKIRSTKLEDSAMYFCASSDGWVYEQYFGPGTRLTVT.

This clonotype was recorded only once. The chain has TRBV20-1 and TRBJ2-7; the match to TRBD1 covers 11 bases. CDR3 size: 16 residues. Germline V lookup: CDR1 DFQATT, CDR2 SNEGSKA (reference sequence). With V trimmed by 3 bases and J by 4 bases, 11 bases remained unmatched. The DNA of the CDR3 is TGCAGTGCTAGGGGGTCGCGCGGGACAGGGGGGTACGAGCAGTACTTC. Residues: CSARGSRGTGGYEQYF.

This clonotype was seen only a few times. The rearrangement joins TRBV19 to TRBJ1-1; D perhaps matches TRBD1 (5 bases). Trimming cost V 6 bases and J 0 bases, with 8 bases left between them. The CDR3 extends over 13 amino acids. CDR1 LNHDA and CDR2 SQIVND come from the germline V gene (reference sequence). The DNA of the CDR3 is TGTGCCAGTAGGACGGACATGAACACTGAAGCTTTCTTT. Residues: CASRTDMNTEAFF.

This clonotype was recorded at least ten times. The chain links TRBV6-4 to TRBJ2-2; TRBD1 aligns across 7 bases. With V trimmed by 3 bases and J by 3 bases, 4 bases remained unmatched. Germline loops: CDR1 MRHNA, CDR2 SNTAGT. The CDR3 has 15 amino acids. CDR3 loop: CASSEGGRDTGELFF. In DNA, the CDR3 is TGTGCCAGCAGTGAAGGGGGCAGGGACACCGGGGAGCTGTTTTTT.

The chain carries TRBV27 and TRBJ2-5; no clear D gene. There are 14 residues in the CDR3. Per the germline V gene, CDR1 is MNHEY and CDR2 is SMNVEV (reference sequence). Between the trimmed V and J ends, which lost 2 bases and 5 bases, there was a span of 12 bases. The CDR3 region is CASSLIGPPETQYF. DNA for the CDR3: TGTGCCAGCAGTTTAATCGGCCCGCCGGAGACCCAGTACTTC.

The J gene is TRBJ2-6, the V gene TRBV29-1, with 9 bases that match TRBD2. Germline CDR1 is SQVTM and CDR2 is ANQGSEA. There are 16 residues in the CDR3. Losses at the gene ends were 1 base for V and 4 bases for J; bases not matched to a gene: 5. CDR3 in amino acids: CSVEGTGTSGANVLTF. The CDR3 nucleotides are TGCAGCGTTGAAGGAACCGGGACTAGCGGGGCCAACGTCCTGACTTTC.

Regarding this clonotype: A much bigger clone sits one base away, suggesting this may be a read error. Given the absence of the conserved phenylalanine or tryptophan at the CDR3 end, a read error is likely. V and J are TRBV7-2 and TRBJ2-7; D remains ambiguous. V was clipped by 6 bases and J by 5 bases, with 11 bases between them. The CDR3 sequence is 12 residues long. Germline V gene sequence: CDR1 SGHTA, CDR2 FQGNSA. The CDR3 nucleotides read TGTGCCAGCAGTTTATCGGGCCACGAGCAGTACTCC. Translation: CASSLSGHEQYS.

This chain links TRBV5-1 with TRBJ1-1; D might be TRBD1 (5 bases). V lost 4 bases and J 3 bases, leaving 19 bases between the germline ends. Per the germline V gene, CDR1 is SGHRS and CDR2 is YFSETQ. The CDR3 extends over 16 amino acids. Here the CDR3 reads CASSQGDLGYDTEAFF. CDR3 in DNA: TGCGCCAGCAGCCAAGGGGACCTCGGATACGACACTGAAGCTTTCTTT.

The V call is TRBV7-3, the J call TRBJ1-4, with a weak D call TRBD1 (5 bases). V dropped 5 bases and J dropped 0 bases, with 22 bases sitting between them. The CDR3 is 19 residues long. Germline CDR1 is SGHTA and CDR2 is FQGTGA. The CDR3 here is CASSGSGSRVQPTNEKLFF. CDR3 bases: TGTGCCAGCAGCGGATCCGGGTCCAGGGTACAGCCAACTAATGAAAAACTGTTTTTT.

The V gene is TRBV5-6, the J gene TRBJ2-7; D is perhaps TRBD1 or TRBD2 (5 bases each). The CDR3 spans 14 residues. Germline V gives CDR1 SGHDT, CDR2 YYEEEE. V lost 4 bases and J lost 2, with 13 bases in between. The CDR3 bases are TGTGCCAGCAGCGGACGAGGGGTTACCTACGAGCAGTACTTC. Its translation is CASSGRGVTYEQYF.

The chain has TRBV6-5 and TRBJ2-7; no reliable D call. This CDR3 has 13 amino acids. V gave up 0 bases and J gave up 6 bases, with 9 bases separating them. From germline, CDR1 is MNHEY and CDR2 SVGAGI. CDR3 residues: CASSYSSAREQYF. CDR3 nucleotides: TGTGCCAGCAGTTACTCTTCGGCACGCGAGCAGTACTTC.

The genes are TRBV29-1 and TRBJ2-5; 11 bases map to TRBD2. CDR3 length: 13 amino acids. Germline values: CDR1 SQVTM, CDR2 ANQGSEA. With V trimmed by 8 bases and J by 3 bases, 5 bases remained unmatched. CDR3 nucleotides: TGCAGCTCTCCGGGACTAGCGGAAGAGACCCAGTACTTC. Translating gives CSSPGLAEETQYF.

With regard to this clonotype: A much more abundant neighbour one base away suggests this may be a read error. The V call is TRBV12-3 or TRBV12-4, the J call TRBJ2-2; D may match TRBD1 or TRBD2 (5 bases each). This CDR3 region has 15 residues. In DNA, the CDR3 is TGTGCCAGCAGTCCCCCCGGGACGGACACCGGGGAGCTGTCTTTT. This gives the protein CASSPPGTDTGELSF.

The chain joins TRBV12-3 or TRBV12-4 to TRBJ1-1; D remains unclear. The CDR3 spans 16 residues. Trimming removed 6 bases at V and 1 base at J, with 18 bases between. The CDR3 protein is CASSRLAGSQNTEAFF. CDR3 nucleotides: TGTGCCAGCAGCAGACTAGCGGGGTCGCAGAACACTGAAGCTTTCTTT.